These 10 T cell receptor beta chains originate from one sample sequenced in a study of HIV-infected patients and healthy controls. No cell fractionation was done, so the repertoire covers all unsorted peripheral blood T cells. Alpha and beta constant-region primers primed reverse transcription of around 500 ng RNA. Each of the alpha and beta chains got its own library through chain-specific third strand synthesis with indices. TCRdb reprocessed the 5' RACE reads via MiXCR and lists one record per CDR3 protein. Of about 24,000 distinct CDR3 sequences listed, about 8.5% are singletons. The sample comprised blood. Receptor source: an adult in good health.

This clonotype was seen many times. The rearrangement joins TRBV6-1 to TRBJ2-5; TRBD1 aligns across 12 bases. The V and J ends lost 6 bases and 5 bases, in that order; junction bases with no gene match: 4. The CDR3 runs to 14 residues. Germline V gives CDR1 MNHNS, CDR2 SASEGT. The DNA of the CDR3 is TGTGCCAGCAGCCGGGACAGGGGGCTTGAGACCCAGTACTTC. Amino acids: CASSRDRGLETQYF.

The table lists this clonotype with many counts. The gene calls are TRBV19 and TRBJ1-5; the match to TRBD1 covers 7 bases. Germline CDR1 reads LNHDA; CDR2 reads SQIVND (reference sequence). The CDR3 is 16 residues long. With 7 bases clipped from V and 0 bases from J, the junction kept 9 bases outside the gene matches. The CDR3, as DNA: TGTGCCAGTAACCCAAGGACAGGCCTTAGCAATCAGCCCCAGCATTTT. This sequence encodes CASNPRTGLSNQPQHF.

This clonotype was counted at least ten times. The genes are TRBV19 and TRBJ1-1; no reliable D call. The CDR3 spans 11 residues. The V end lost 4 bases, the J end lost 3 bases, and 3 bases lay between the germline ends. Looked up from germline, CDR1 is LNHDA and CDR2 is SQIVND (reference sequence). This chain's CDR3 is CASSTYTEAFF. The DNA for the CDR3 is TGTGCCAGTAGTACTTACACTGAAGCTTTCTTT.

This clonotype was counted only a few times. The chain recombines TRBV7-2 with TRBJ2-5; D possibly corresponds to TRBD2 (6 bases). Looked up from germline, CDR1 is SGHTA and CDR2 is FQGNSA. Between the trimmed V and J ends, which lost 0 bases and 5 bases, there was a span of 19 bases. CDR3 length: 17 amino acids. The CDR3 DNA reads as TGTGCCAGCAGCTTAGCGGGTCCGTTCCCGGGGAGGGAGACCCAGTACTTC. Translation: CASSLAGPFPGRETQYF.

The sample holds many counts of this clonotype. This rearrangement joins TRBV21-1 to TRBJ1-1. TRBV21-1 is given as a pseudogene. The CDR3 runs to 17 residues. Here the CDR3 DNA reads TGTGCCAGCAGCAAAAATGGCGTGGAGGGGGTGAACACTGAAGCTTTCTTT. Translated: CASSKNGVEGVNTEAFF.

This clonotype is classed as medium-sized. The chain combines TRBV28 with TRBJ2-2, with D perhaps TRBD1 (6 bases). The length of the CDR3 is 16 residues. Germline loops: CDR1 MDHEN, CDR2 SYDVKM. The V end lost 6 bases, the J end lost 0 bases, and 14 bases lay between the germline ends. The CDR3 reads CASSQDRLTNTGELFF. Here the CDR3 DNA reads TGTGCCAGCAGCCAAGACAGGCTCACGAACACCGGGGAGCTGTTTTTT.

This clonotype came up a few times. This CDR3 is CASSPHSGGWNTEAFF. CDR3 in DNA: TGTGCCAGTAGTCCCCATAGTGGAGGGTGGAACACTGAAGCTTTCTTT. The chain is built from TRBV19 and TRBJ1-1; D not resolved. This CDR3 region has 16 residues. Trimming cost V 5 bases and J 1 base, with 17 bases left between them. Germline V gene sequence: CDR1 LNHDA, CDR2 SQIVND (reference sequence). Supplemented by reference TRBV19 and TRBJ1-1, the full variable domain reads DGGITQSPKYLFRKEGQNVTLSCEQNLNHDAMYWYRQDPGQGLRLIYYSQIVNDFQKGDIAEGYSVSREKKESFPLTVTSAQKNPTAFYLCASSPHSGGWNTEAFFGQGTRLTVV.

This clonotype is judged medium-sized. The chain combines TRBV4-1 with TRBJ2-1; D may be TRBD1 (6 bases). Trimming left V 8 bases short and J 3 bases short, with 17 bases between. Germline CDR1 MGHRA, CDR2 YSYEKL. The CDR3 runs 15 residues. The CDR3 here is CASRSTWTDYNEQFF. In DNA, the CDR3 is TGCGCCAGCCGGTCGACTTGGACAGACTACAATGAGCAGTTCTTC.

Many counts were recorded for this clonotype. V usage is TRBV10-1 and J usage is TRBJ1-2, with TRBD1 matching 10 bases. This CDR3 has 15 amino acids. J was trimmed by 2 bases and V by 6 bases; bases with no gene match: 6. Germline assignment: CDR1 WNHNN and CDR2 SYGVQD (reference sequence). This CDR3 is CASRSRQGANYGYTF. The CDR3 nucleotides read TGCGCCAGCAGAAGTAGACAGGGGGCGAACTATGGCTACACCTTC.

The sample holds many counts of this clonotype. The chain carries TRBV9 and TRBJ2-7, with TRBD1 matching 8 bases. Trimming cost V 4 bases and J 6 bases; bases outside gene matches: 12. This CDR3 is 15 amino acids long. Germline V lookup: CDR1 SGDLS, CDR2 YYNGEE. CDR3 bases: TGTGCCAGCAGCCCCCGTACAGGGGGGTACGCCGAGCAGTACTTC. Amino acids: CASSPRTGGYAEQYF.